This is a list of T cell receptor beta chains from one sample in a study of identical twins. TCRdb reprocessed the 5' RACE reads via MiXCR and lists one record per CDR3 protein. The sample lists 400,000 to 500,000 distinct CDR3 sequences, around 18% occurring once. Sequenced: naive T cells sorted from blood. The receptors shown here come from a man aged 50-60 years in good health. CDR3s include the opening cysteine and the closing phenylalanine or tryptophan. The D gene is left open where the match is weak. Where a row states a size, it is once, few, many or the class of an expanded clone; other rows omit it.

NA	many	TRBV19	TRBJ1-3	CASSSDRLASGNTIYF	TGTGCCAGTAGTAGCGACCGACTGGCCTCTGGAAACACCATATATTTT
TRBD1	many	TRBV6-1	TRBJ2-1	CASSQTPGQGEFF	TGTGCCAGCAGTCAAACTCCGGGACAGGGGGAGTTCTTC
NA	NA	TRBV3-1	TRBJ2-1	CASSPLLRNNEQFF	TGTGCCAGCAGCCCCCTACTAAGAAACAATGAGCAGTTCTTC
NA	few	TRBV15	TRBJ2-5	CATSRGTNQETQYF	TGTGCCACCAGCAGAGGAACTAACCAAGAGACCCAGTACTTC
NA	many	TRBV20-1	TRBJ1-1	CSARGGSGNTEAFF	TGCAGTGCTAGAGGAGGGTCAGGGAACACTGAAGCTTTCTTT
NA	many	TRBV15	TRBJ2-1	CATSRGGGPYNEQFF	TGTGCCACCAGCAGAGGAGGGGGGCCCTACAATGAGCAGTTCTTC
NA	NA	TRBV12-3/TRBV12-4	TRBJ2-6	CASTSRGTGANVLTF	TGTGCCAGCACCTCCCGGGGGACCGGGGCCAACGTCCTGACTTTC
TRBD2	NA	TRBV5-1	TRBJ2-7	CASSPGLAGPYEQYF	TGCGCCAGCAGCCCGGGACTAGCGGGACCCTACGAGCAGTACTTC
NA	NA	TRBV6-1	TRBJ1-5	CASSEADHTGLSQPQHF	TGTGCCAGCAGTGAAGCGGACCATACAGGGCTGAGCCAGCCCCAGCATTTT
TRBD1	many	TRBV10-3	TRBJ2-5	CAISGTGRETQYF	TGTGCCATCAGCGGGACAGGGAGAGAGACCCAGTACTTC
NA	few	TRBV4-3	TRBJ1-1	CASSQGQYNTEAFF	TGCGCCAGCAGCCAAGGACAGTATAACACTGAAGCTTTCTTT
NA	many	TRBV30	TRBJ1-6	CAWNVGPNSPLHF	TGTGCCTGGAACGTAGGACCCAATTCACCCCTCCACTTT
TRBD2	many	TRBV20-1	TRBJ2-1	CSALGGAGYNEQFF	TGCAGCGCCCTGGGAGGGGCGGGCTACAATGAGCAGTTCTTC
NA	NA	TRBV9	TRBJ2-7	CASSVGTPYEQYF	TGTGCCAGCAGCGTAGGGACCCCCTACGAGCAGTACTTC
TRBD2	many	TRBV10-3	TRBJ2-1	CAIRGLAGVDEQFF	TGTGCCATCAGGGGACTAGCGGGGGTGGATGAGCAGTTCTTC
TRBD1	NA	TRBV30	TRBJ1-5	CAWSKTGDNQPQHF	TGTGCCTGGAGCAAGACAGGGGACAATCAGCCCCAGCATTTT
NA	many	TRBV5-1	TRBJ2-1	CASSPREAGYNEQFF	TGCGCCAGCAGCCCGAGGGAAGCGGGCTACAATGAGCAGTTCTTC
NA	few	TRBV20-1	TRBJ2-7	CSARGSGTSLYEQYF	TGCAGTGCTAGAGGATCCGGGACCAGCCTCTACGAGCAGTACTTC
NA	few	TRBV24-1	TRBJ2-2	CATRSGVASAGELFF	TGTGCCACCAGATCCGGGGTGGCCTCTGCCGGGGAGCTGTTTTTT
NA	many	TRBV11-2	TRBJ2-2	CASSPSPVDGELFF	TGTGCCAGCAGCCCGAGTCCGGTGGACGGGGAGCTGTTTTTT
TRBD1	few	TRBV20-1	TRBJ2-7	CSAKGQGAVVYEQYF	TGCAGTGCCAAGGGACAGGGGGCGGTGGTTTACGAGCAGTACTTC
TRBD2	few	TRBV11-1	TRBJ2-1	CASSLMGTSVLNEQFF	TGTGCCAGCAGCTTAATGGGGACTAGCGTCCTCAATGAGCAGTTCTTC
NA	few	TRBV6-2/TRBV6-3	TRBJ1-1	CASRWDGTNTEAFF	TGTGCCAGCAGATGGGACGGGACGAACACTGAAGCTTTCTTT
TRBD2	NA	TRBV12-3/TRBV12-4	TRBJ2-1	CASKTSGGRYEQFF	TGTGCCAGCAAGACTAGCGGGGGGAGGTATGAGCAGTTCTTC
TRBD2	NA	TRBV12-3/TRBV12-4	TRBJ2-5	CASRYSGGGTQYF	TGTGCCAGCAGATATAGCGGGGGCGGGACCCAGTACTTC
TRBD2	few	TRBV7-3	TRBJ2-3	CASSLRGSGRTDTQYF	TGTGCCAGCAGCTTAAGGGGGAGCGGGAGGACTGATACGCAGTATTTT
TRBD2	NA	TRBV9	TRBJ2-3	CASSARLASGGDTQYF	TGTGCCAGCAGCGCCCGACTAGCGTCCGGTGGGGATACGCAGTATTTT
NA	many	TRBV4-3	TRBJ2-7	CASSQGATSGGEQYF	TGCGCCAGCAGCCAAGGAGCAACAAGCGGTGGCGAGCAGTACTTC
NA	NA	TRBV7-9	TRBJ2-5	CASSSAPRIDQETQYF	TGTGCCAGCAGCTCGGCCCCCCGCATCGACCAAGAGACCCAGTACTTC
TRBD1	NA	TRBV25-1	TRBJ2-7	CASRTGRGDEQYF	TGTGCCAGCCGGACAGGGCGGGGTGACGAGCAGTACTTC
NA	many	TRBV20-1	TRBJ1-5	CSAGGGAGRQPQHF	TGCAGTGCGGGGGGGGGAGCAGGTCGTCAGCCCCAGCATTTT
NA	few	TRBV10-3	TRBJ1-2	CAISDGTSNYGYTF	TGTGCCATCAGTGACGGGACCTCTAACTATGGCTACACCTTC
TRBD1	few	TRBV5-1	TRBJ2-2	CASSPEGQVPTGELFF	TGCGCCAGCAGCCCGGAGGGACAGGTTCCCACCGGGGAGCTGTTTTTT
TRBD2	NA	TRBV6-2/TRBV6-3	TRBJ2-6	CASSYQLTSGGAWSGANVLTF	TGTGCCAGCAGTTACCAACTTACTAGCGGGGGGGCCTGGTCTGGGGCCAACGTCCTGACTTTC
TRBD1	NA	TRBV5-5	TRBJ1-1	CASSHTGTGDTEAFF	TGTGCCAGCAGCCACACCGGGACAGGGGACACTGAAGCTTTCTTT
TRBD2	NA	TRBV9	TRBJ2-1	CASSEGLAGGPYNEQFF	TGTGCCAGCAGCGAGGGACTAGCGGGAGGGCCGTACAATGAGCAGTTCTTC
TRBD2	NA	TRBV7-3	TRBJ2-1	CASSPLAGPINEQFF	TGTGCCAGCAGCCCACTAGCGGGACCGATAAATGAGCAGTTCTTC
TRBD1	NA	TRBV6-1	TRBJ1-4	CASRGGQVEKLFF	TGTGCCAGCAGGGGTGGACAGGTGGAAAAACTGTTTTTT
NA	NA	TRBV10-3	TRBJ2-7	CAISLTGYEQYF	TGTGCCATCAGTCTAACTGGATACGAGCAGTACTTC
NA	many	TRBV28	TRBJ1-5	CASGIGEGDVNQPQHF	TGTGCCAGCGGAATTGGGGAGGGGGACGTCAATCAGCCCCAGCATTTT
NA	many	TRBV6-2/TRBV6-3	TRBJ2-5	CASSWRAGETQYF	TGTGCCAGCAGTTGGAGGGCAGGGGAGACCCAGTACTTC
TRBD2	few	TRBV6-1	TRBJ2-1	CASNMAGGPTDEQFF	TGTGCCAGCAACATGGCGGGAGGCCCAACAGATGAGCAGTTCTTC
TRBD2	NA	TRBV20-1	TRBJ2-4	CSASTGGFTIQYF	TGCAGTGCTAGTACGGGGGGTTTTACCATTCAGTACTTC
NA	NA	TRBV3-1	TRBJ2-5	CASSQGRRLGETQYF	TGTGCCAGCAGCCAAGGTCGACGGCTCGGGGAGACCCAGTACTTC
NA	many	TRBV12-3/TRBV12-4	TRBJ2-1	CASSQTGASYNEQFF	TGTGCCAGCAGTCAAACAGGAGCCTCCTACAATGAGCAGTTCTTC
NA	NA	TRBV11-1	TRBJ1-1	CASTKTKGPRLRFTEAFF	TGTGCCAGCACCAAGACCAAGGGGCCCCGGTTACGCTTTACTGAAGCTTTCTTT
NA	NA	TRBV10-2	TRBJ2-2	CASSDTVYGELFF	TGCGCCAGCAGTGACACCGTTTACGGGGAGCTGTTTTTT
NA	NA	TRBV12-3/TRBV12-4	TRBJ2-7	CASAPEGGGGYEQYF	TGTGCCAGCGCTCCAGAGGGGGGGGGCGGATACGAGCAGTACTTC
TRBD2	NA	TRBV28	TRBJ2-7	CASSLARTSTYEQYF	TGTGCCAGCAGTTTAGCCCGGACTAGTACCTACGAGCAGTACTTC
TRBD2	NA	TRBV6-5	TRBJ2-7	CASSYSPSGSEQYF	TGTGCCAGCAGTTACTCACCTAGCGGGAGCGAGCAGTACTTC
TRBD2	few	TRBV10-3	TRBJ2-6	CAISPRGGEGGANVLTF	TGTGCCATCAGCCCTCGGGGGGGGGAAGGTGGGGCCAACGTCCTGACTTTC
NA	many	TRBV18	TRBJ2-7	CASSPVLGEQYF	TGTGCCAGCTCACCCGTCCTAGGCGAGCAGTACTTC
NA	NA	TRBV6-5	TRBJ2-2	CASSYPGFTGELFF	TGTGCCAGCAGTTACCCGGGATTCACCGGGGAGCTGTTTTTT
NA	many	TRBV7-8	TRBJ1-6	CASSLVPSESSYNSPLHF	TGTGCCAGCAGCTTAGTTCCCAGTGAAAGCTCCTATAATTCACCCCTCCACTTT
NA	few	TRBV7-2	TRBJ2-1	CASSPPNPYNEQFF	TGTGCCAGCAGCCCCCCCAATCCCTACAATGAGCAGTTCTTC
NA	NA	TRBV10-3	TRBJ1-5	CAISGSSNQPQHF	TGTGCCATCTCGGGCAGCAGCAATCAGCCCCAGCATTTT
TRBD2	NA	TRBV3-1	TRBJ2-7	CASSSQYVSGVAGARSYEQYF	TGTGCCAGCAGCTCCCAATACGTATCCGGGGTAGCGGGAGCACGGTCCTACGAGCAGTACTTC